Each of the 18 T cell receptor beta chains below was sequenced from the same sample in a study of OX40 agonist ivuxolimab in advanced cancers. Library preparation employed the immunoSEQ multiplex PCR assay. TCRdb limited this immuneACCESS table to in-frame rearrangements with V and J called. A share of clones is missing; checked studies link under half to unresolved V genes, and the rest is unexplained. This sample has more than 100,000 clones in its table, and 90% of those were observed once. The ten most abundant clones make up roughly 1.1% of the sample. Sequenced material: CD4+ or CD8+ T cells sorted from blood, taken in a trial of the OX40 agonist ivuxolimab. Receptors originate from an adult with an advanced solid tumor such as melanoma, head and neck, liver or kidney cancer.

The V and J genes are TRBV6-1 and TRBJ1-4; no firm D call. CDR1 is MNHNS and CDR2 is SASEGT in the germline V gene. Trimming removed 5 bases at V and 0 bases at J, with 7 bases between. There are 14 residues in the CDR3. For the CDR3, the DNA is TGTGCCAGCAGTTCGGGGTCAACTAATGAAAAACTGTTTTTT. Protein sequence: CASSSGSTNEKLFF.

The rearrangement uses TRBV30 and TRBJ1-2; 10 positions match TRBD1. J gave up 0 bases and V 1 base, and 11 bases lay outside the gene matches. The CDR3 length is 18 residues. Germline V CDR1 and CDR2: GTSNPN, SVGIG (reference sequence). The CDR3 coding sequence is TGTGCCTGGAGTGGTACCGGGACAGGGGCGGAGGCTAACTATGGCTACACCTTC. Translation: CAWSGTGTGAEANYGYTF.

The chain links TRBV6-5 to TRBJ1-1; TRBD1 aligns across 7 bases. Germline trimming cut 2 bases from V and 7 bases from J; bases unmatched to any gene: 10. Per germline, CDR1 MNHEY and CDR2 SVGAGI. This CDR3 comprises 15 residues. CDR3 residues: CASSYRWTGESEAFF. As DNA, the CDR3 is TGTGCCAGCAGTTACCGCTGGACAGGAGAGAGTGAAGCTTTCTTT.

CDR3 region: CASAGIQGADTQYF. CDR3 bases: TGTGCCAGCGCGGGTATCCAGGGGGCAGATACGCAGTATTTT. The J gene is TRBJ2-3, the V gene TRBV9; 7 bases are a match to TRBD1. J was trimmed by 4 bases and V by 7 bases; bases with no gene match: 9. CDR3 length: 14 amino acids. The germline V gene encodes CDR1 SGDLS and CDR2 YYNGEE.

The chain has TRBV7-3 and TRBJ2-3; 11 nucleotides line up with TRBD2. V shed 3 bases, J shed 3 bases, and the junction held 2 bases outside the gene matches. CDR3 length equals 15 residues. The V gene's germline CDR1 is SGHTA and CDR2 FQGTGA. For the CDR3, the DNA is TGTGCCAGCAGCTTGGGGACTAGCGGTACAGATACGCAGTATTTT. Amino acid sequence: CASSLGTSGTDTQYF.

V is TRBV5-1 and J is TRBJ2-7, with D perhaps TRBD1 or TRBD2 (5 bases each). Germline V gives CDR1 SGHRS, CDR2 YFSETQ. This CDR3 region has 15 residues. V was clipped by 0 bases and J by 3 bases, with 13 bases between them. CDR3 region: CASSLAGTALYEQYF. The CDR3 nucleotides read TGCGCCAGCAGCTTGGCCGGGACGGCCCTCTACGAGCAGTACTTC.

This chain uses TRBV2 with TRBJ2-2, with D unclear. The CDR3 spans 14 residues. Trimming took off 4 bases at V and 3 bases at J, with 9 bases between the two ends. CDR1 is SNHLY, CDR2 FYNNEI, per germline. The CDR3 reads CASSVETYTGELFF. CDR3 bases: TGTGCCAGCAGTGTTGAGACCTACACCGGGGAGCTGTTTTTT.

The rearrangement uses TRBV28 and TRBJ2-2; TRBD1 aligns across 7 bases. The germline CDR1 and CDR2 sequences are MDHEN and SYDVKM. The V and J ends lost 6 bases and 4 bases, in that order; junction bases with no gene match: 8. The CDR3 runs 15 residues. The CDR3 loop reads CASRDTGAPTGELFF. CDR3 DNA: TGTGCCAGCAGGGATACAGGGGCCCCCACCGGGGAGCTGTTTTTT.

This clone came up once. This chain links TRBV7-3 with TRBJ2-2; tentatively, D is TRBD2 (6 bases). This CDR3 comprises 16 residues. The germline V gene has CDR1 SGHTA and CDR2 FQGTGA. The V and J ends lost 1 base and 2 bases respectively, with 11 bases between them. CDR3 coding DNA: TGTGCCAGCAGCTTAAATCGGGGGAGTAACACCGGGGAGCTGTTTTTT. As protein: CASSLNRGSNTGELFF.

The V and J genes are TRBV19 and TRBJ1-5; D remains unclear. The germline V gene encodes CDR1 LNHDA and CDR2 SQIVND (reference sequence). CDR3 length equals 14 residues. CDR3 DNA: TGTGCAAAGCTACAGTTTTCTAGCAATCAGCCCCAGCATTTT. Translating gives CAKLQFSSNQPQHF.

V usage is TRBV9 and J usage is TRBJ1-5; TRBD1 matches at 12 bases. In germline, CDR1 is SGDLS, CDR2 YYNGEE. This CDR3 contains 15 residues. The junction had 5 bases not matched to a gene; V was cut back by 2 bases and J by 8 bases. CDR3 bases: TGTGCCAGCAGCGTCCAAGGGACAGGGGGCGAGCCCCAGCATTTT. This codes for CASSVQGTGGEPQHF.

The V and J genes are TRBV19 and TRBJ1-1; 8 positions agree with TRBD1. CDR1 LNHDA and CDR2 SQIVND come from the germline V gene (reference sequence). The CDR3 is 16 amino acids. The ends lost 5 bases at V and 0 bases at J; junction bases unmatched: 8. DNA for the CDR3: TGTGCCAGTAGTCTCGGACAGGGCAAGATGAACACTGAAGCTTTCTTT. Translation: CASSLGQGKMNTEAFF.

J is TRBJ1-4 and V is TRBV30, with unresolved D. The V end was cut by 2 bases, the J end by 0 bases, with 7 bases between. The germline V gene has CDR1 GTSNPN and CDR2 SVGIG (reference sequence). The CDR3 runs to 14 residues. This chain's CDR3 is CAWSPGTTNEKLFF. The CDR3 DNA reads TGTGCCTGGAGTCCCGGAACAACTAATGAAAAACTGTTTTTT. Full variable domain (missing parts from reference TRBV30 and TRBJ1-4): SQTIHQWPATLVQPVGSPLSLECTVEGTSNPNLYWYRQAAGRGLQLLFYSVGIGQISSEVPQNLSASRPQDRQFILSSKKLLLSDSGFYLCAWSPGTTNEKLFFGSGTQLSVL.

This sequence joins TRBV19 and TRBJ2-2; 11 bases fit TRBD2. J gave up 4 bases and V 7 bases, and 5 bases lay outside the gene matches. The germline CDR1 and CDR2 sequences are LNHDA and SQIVND (reference sequence). This CDR3 contains 15 residues. CDR3 coding DNA: TGTGCCAGTACCATACTAGCGGGGGTCACCGGGGAGCTGTTTTTT. Translated, it gives CASTILAGVTGELFF.

The CDR3 sequence: CASGSGYTEAFF. The CDR3 DNA reads as TGTGCTAGTGGCTCAGGGTACACTGAAGCTTTCTTT. The rearrangement links TRBV12-5 to TRBJ1-1; a weak D match, TRBD1 (5 bases). In germline, CDR1 is LGHNT, CDR2 FRNRAP. V was pared by 6 bases and J by 3 bases, with 8 bases between. CDR3 length: 12 residues.

The gene calls are TRBV7-3 and TRBJ1-2; the D is unclear. V lost 5 bases to trimming and J lost 6 bases, with 16 bases between them. The CDR3 consists of 14 residues. Germline loops: CDR1 SGHTA, CDR2 FQGTGA. The chain's CDR3 is CASSARTSGNGYTF. CDR3 nucleotides: TGTGCCAGCAGCGCCCGGACTTCAGGAAATGGCTACACCTTC.

This clone showed up just once. This chain uses TRBV19 with TRBJ2-3; D is unclear. This CDR3 has 12 residues. Per germline, CDR1 LNHDA and CDR2 SQIVND (reference sequence). Trimming left V 3 bases short and J 5 bases short, with 6 bases between. The CDR3: CASSMRKDTQYF. For the CDR3, the DNA is TGTGCCAGTAGTATGAGGAAAGATACGCAGTATTTT.

This chain joins TRBV27 and TRBJ1-4; D ambiguous. The V gene's germline CDR1 is MNHEY and CDR2 SMNVEV (reference sequence). The CDR3 loop spans 15 amino acids. The germline V and J ends were trimmed by 2 bases and 4 bases, with 11 bases remaining between them. The CDR3 nucleotides are TGTGCCAGCAGTTTAAGGGTTGGTATTAATGAAAAACTGTTTTTT. Protein product: CASSLRVGINEKLFF.